Listed below are T cell receptor beta chains from one sample, sequenced in a study of cytomegalovirus exposure and HLA in healthy donors. Profiling relied on immunoSEQ multiplex PCR, and the TCRdb table lists in-frame clones only, not all of them. The table includes about 170,000 clones, 60% to 80% detected once. The specimen sequenced was PBMCs. The source of these receptors is a woman in her forties or fifties in good health and CMV-seropositive. CDR3s include the opening cysteine and the closing phenylalanine or tryptophan. The D gene is left open where the match is weak.

16 TRBD1 TRBJ2-2 TRBV2 CASRAGTGSNTGELFF
15 TRBD1 TRBJ2-1 TRBV10-3 CATQAPGGARSEQFF
14 TRBD2 TRBJ2-1 TRBV7-8 CASSLGLATGEQFF
14 TRBD1 TRBJ1-1 TRBV7-9 CASSITGGDTEAFF
16 . TRBJ2-2 TRBV6-6 CASSYSGGLHTGELFF
18 TRBD1 TRBJ1-6 TRBV6-4 CASSDVGQEPHYNSPLHF
13 . TRBJ2-1 TRBV6-6 CASSLGALSLQFF
16 TRBD1 TRBJ2-1 TRBV7-8 CASTGARDRGGNEQFF
13 . TRBJ2-4 TRBV5-6 CASSLGQRNIQYF
17 TRBD1 TRBJ2-1 TRBV25-1 CASSGPGQGSSYNEQFF
14 TRBD1 TRBJ1-2 TRBV5-1 CASSPGQGNYGYTF
16 TRBD2 TRBJ2-2 TRBV2 CASMTSGGAGTGELFF
16 . TRBJ2-5 TRBV19 CASSIVGRATLETQYF
14 . TRBJ2-5 TRBV6-6 CASSYSRGGETQYF
16 . TRBJ2-3 TRBV7-2 CASSPPPPGEVDTQYF
15 . TRBJ2-1 TRBV5-8 CASSLGGQVYNEQFF
15 . TRBJ2-2 TRBV11-3 CASSPDRGGTGELFF
14 TRBD1 TRBJ1-4 TRBV5-5 CASSPQGAWEKLFF
15 . TRBJ2-1 TRBV15 CATSEAVYSYNEQFF
14 TRBD1 TRBJ2-2 TRBV6-6 CASSRDSSTGELFF
13 . TRBJ1-2 TRBV2 CASSEGPGYGYTF
15 TRBD1 TRBJ1-6 TRBV5-6 CASSMGQARNSPLHF
12 TRBD1 TRBJ1-1 TRBV6-1 CASSVDRGEAFF
14 TRBD1 TRBJ1-2 TRBV6-1 CASSENRGSDGYTF
15 TRBD2 TRBJ2-6 TRBV6-5 CASTTGTTGANVLTF
14 . TRBJ2-5 TRBV11-3 CASSPGGVQETQYF
15 . TRBJ2-7 TRBV5-6 CASSPGVGGGDEQYF
18 TRBD1 TRBJ1-2 TRBV6-1 CASSVRSTGGPLNYGYTF
16 . TRBJ2-1 TRBV6-5 CASSSGGLESYNEQFF
14 TRBD1 TRBJ1-5 TRBV9 CASSPTGGSQPQHF
15 TRBD1 TRBJ1-5 TRBV2 CASRWTGVSNQPQHF
16 TRBD1 TRBJ2-5 TRBV2 CASRNFIGQGRKTQYF
13 TRBD1 TRBJ2-2 TRBV15 CATGQGATGELFF
15 . TRBJ2-1 TRBV4-2 CASSQAGGALNEQFF
16 TRBD1 TRBJ1-2 TRBV9 CASSYNLQGTFTGYTF
17 . TRBJ1-6 TRBV10-1 CASRRTALSSYNSPLHF
14 . TRBJ2-7 TRBV6-6 CASSYDRGYGEQYF